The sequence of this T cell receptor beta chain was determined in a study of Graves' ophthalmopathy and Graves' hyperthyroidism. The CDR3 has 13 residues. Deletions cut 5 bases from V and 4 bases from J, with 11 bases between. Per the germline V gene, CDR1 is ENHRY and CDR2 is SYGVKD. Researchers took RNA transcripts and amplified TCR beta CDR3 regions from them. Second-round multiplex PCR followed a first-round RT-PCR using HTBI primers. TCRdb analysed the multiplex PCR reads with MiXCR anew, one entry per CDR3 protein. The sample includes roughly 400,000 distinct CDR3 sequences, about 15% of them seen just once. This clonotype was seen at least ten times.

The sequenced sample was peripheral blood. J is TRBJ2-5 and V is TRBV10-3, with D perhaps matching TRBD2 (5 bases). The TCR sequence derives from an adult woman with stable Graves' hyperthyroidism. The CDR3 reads CAISSSAGETQYF. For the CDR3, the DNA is TGTGCCATCAGTAGTAGTGCGGGAGAGACCCAGTACTTC.